What follows are 31 T cell receptor beta chains derived from one specimen sequenced in a study of blood T cell repertoires in COVID-19. The assay was immunoSEQ multiplex PCR, and TCRdb's table has in-frame clones only and misses some. Among over 80,000 clones listed, over 65% were seen once. The sample was peripheral blood. The receptors derive from a man between 65 and 79 years old with COVID-19, enrolled during active disease.

This rearrangement joins TRBV3-1 (or the pseudogene TRBV3-2) to TRBJ2-3; D uncertain. V lost 4 bases to trimming and J lost 1 base, with 6 bases between them. The CDR3 is 13 amino acids. Germline lookup yields CDR1 LGHDT and CDR2 YNNKEL (reference sequence). The CDR3 here is CASSLYRTDTQYF. The CDR3 bases are TGTGCCAGCAGCCTTTATCGCACAGATACGCAGTATTTT.

Here the CDR3 reads CASSPTGLNTEAFF. CDR3 in DNA: TGTGCCAGCTCACCGACAGGCCTGAACACTGAAGCTTTCTTT. The chain recombines TRBV18 with TRBJ1-1; tentative D call: TRBD1 (6 bases). CDR3 length: 14 residues. Germline CDR1 reads KGHSH; CDR2 reads LQKENI. V lost 3 bases and J lost 0, with 8 bases in between.

The chain couples TRBV4-2 to TRBJ2-2; no clear D gene. The CDR3 is made up of 12 amino acids. Germline CDR1 LGHNA, CDR2 YNFKEQ. The V and J ends lost 1 base and 9 bases respectively, with 6 bases between them. The CDR3 DNA reads TGTGCCAGCAGCCAAGCTGACAGGGAGCTGTTTTTT. Amino acids: CASSQADRELFF.

The chain employs TRBV18 and TRBJ1-5; a possible D gene is TRBD1 (5 bases). V gave up 2 bases and J gave up 2 bases, with 16 bases separating them. This CDR3 comprises 17 residues. CDR1 and CDR2 from the germline V gene are KGHSH and LQKENI. As DNA, the CDR3 is TGTGCCAGCTCACCAACCCCCGTGGGGGGGGGCAATCAGCCCCAGCATTTT. Amino acid sequence: CASSPTPVGGGNQPQHF.

The chain employs TRBV30 and TRBJ2-7; TRBD1 might be the D (5 bases). The CDR3 is made up of 13 amino acids. From germline, CDR1 is GTSNPN and CDR2 SVGIG (reference sequence). The V end was cut by 4 bases, the J end by 5 bases, with 15 bases between. DNA of the CDR3: TGTGCCTGGACATCAGGGTTTTTCGACGAGCAGTACTTC. This codes for CAWTSGFFDEQYF. Variable domain in full (rest from reference TRBV30 and TRBJ2-7): SQTIHQWPATLVQPVGSPLSLECTVEGTSNPNLYWYRQAAGRGLQLLFYSVGIGQISSEVPQNLSASRPQDRQFILSSKKLLLSDSGFYLCAWTSGFFDEQYFGPGTRLTVT.

This sequence joins TRBV9 and TRBJ2-7; 10 bases align to TRBD2. V dropped 4 bases and J dropped 2; count of bases not matched to a gene: 6. From germline, CDR1 is SGDLS and CDR2 YYNGEE. The CDR3 contains 15 residues. The CDR3 protein is CASSRGSGGTYEQYF. The CDR3 DNA is TGTGCCAGCAGCCGGGGTAGCGGGGGGACCTACGAGCAGTACTTC. Full variable domain (remainder filled in from reference TRBV9 and TRBJ2-7): DSGVTQTPKHLITATGQRVTLRCSPRSGDLSVYWYQQSLDQGLQFLIQYYNGEERAKGNILERFSAQQFPDLHSELNLSSLELGDSALYFCASSRGSGGTYEQYFGPGTRLTVT.

There are a few counts of this clone. CDR3 residues: CASSDPGQGYSGANVLTF. CDR3 nucleotides: TGTGCCAGTAGTGACCCCGGACAGGGTTACTCTGGGGCCAACGTCCTGACTTTC. The chain carries TRBV19 and TRBJ2-6; 8 bases are shared with TRBD1. This CDR3 contains 18 residues. Losses at the gene ends were 5 bases for V and 0 bases for J; bases not matched to a gene: 9. The germline V gene encodes CDR1 LNHDA and CDR2 SQIVND (reference sequence).

The chain carries TRBV2 and TRBJ2-1, with 9 bases matching TRBD2. The CDR3 extends over 11 amino acids. CDR1 and CDR2 from the germline V gene are SNHLY and FYNNEI. Trimming at V came to 6 bases and at J to 9 bases, leaving 0 bases not matched to a gene. DNA of the CDR3: TGTGCCAGCAGGCGGGAGGGTGAGCAGTTCTTC. Protein sequence: CASRREGEQFF.

The chain uses TRBV18 and TRBJ1-5; weak D call: TRBD1 (5 bases). The CDR3 is made up of 13 amino acids. Per germline, CDR1 KGHSH and CDR2 LQKENI. Trimming took 2 bases from V and 7 from J, leaving 9 bases between them. The CDR3 is CASSPGQGQPQHF. CDR3 coding DNA: TGTGCCAGCTCACCAGGTCAGGGCCAGCCCCAGCATTTT.

Only one count was recorded for this clone. This chain uses TRBV7-9 with TRBJ2-2, with D tentatively TRBD2 (7 bases). The length of the CDR3 is 16 residues. Per the germline V gene, CDR1 is SEHNR and CDR2 is FQNEAQ (reference sequence). V lost 5 bases and J lost 0, with 13 bases in between. The CDR3 is CASSGGAGPNTGELFF. The CDR3 bases are TGTGCCAGCAGCGGGGGGGCAGGGCCGAACACCGGGGAGCTGTTTTTT.

The V and J genes are TRBV2 and TRBJ2-2; 9 nucleotides align to TRBD2. V was pared by 4 bases and J by 2 bases, with 2 bases of the junction left unmatched. This CDR3 region has 15 residues. Germline V CDR1 and CDR2: SNHLY, FYNNEI. CDR3 amino acids: CASSGTSVNTGELFF. The CDR3 DNA sequence: TGTGCCAGCAGTGGGACTAGCGTTAACACCGGGGAGCTGTTTTTT.

The chain is built from TRBV10-3 and TRBJ1-2; maybe TRBD1 (6 bases). Germline V CDR1 and CDR2: ENHRY, SYGVKD. The CDR3 extends over 16 amino acids. Trimming left V 1 base short and J 4 bases short, with 16 bases between. CDR3 protein: CAISELSPGHLYGYTF. The DNA of the CDR3 is TGTGCCATCAGTGAGTTGTCTCCGGGACATCTCTATGGCTACACCTTC.

V and J are TRBV19 and TRBJ2-1, with TRBD2 identical over 7 bases. V trimming: 4 bases; J trimming: 3 bases; junction bases outside the gene matches: 9. This CDR3 has 16 amino acids. Germline CDR1 LNHDA, CDR2 SQIVND (reference sequence). CDR3 coding DNA: TGTGCCAGTAGTAGTGGAGTAGCGGGCTTCTACAATGAGCAGTTCTTC. Its translation is CASSSGVAGFYNEQFF.

The V call is TRBV28, the J call TRBJ2-1; TRBD1 matches at 8 bases. The germline V gene has CDR1 MDHEN and CDR2 SYDVKM. This CDR3 contains 14 residues. V shed 5 bases, J shed 6 bases, and the junction held 6 bases outside the gene matches. The CDR3 DNA is TGTGCCAGCAGTCCCTGGACAGGGATCAATGAGCAGTTCTTC. Translating it yields CASSPWTGINEQFF.

V usage is TRBV5-5 and J usage is TRBJ2-5; 7 bases align to TRBD1. The CDR3 contains 15 residues. Germline V gene data show CDR1 as SGHKS and CDR2 as YYEKEE (reference sequence). The V segment lost 5 bases and the J segment 2 bases; nucleotides outside the gene matches: 9. CDR3 bases: TGTGCCAGCAGTACCACCGGGACAGTACAAGAGACCCAGTACTTC. Translation gives CASSTTGTVQETQYF.

This clone was recorded a few times. V usage is TRBV19 and J usage is TRBJ2-5, with 9 bases aligning to TRBD2. Germline assignment: CDR1 LNHDA and CDR2 SQIVND (reference sequence). The CDR3 consists of 16 residues. V lost 2 bases to trimming and J lost 1 base; unmatched junction nucleotides: 5. The CDR3, as DNA: TGTGCCAGTAGTATATTCGCTAGCGGGGCCCAAGAGACCCAGTACTTC. It specifies CASSIFASGAQETQYF.

The chain uses TRBV27 and TRBJ1-2; 12 bases agree with TRBD1. The ends lost 8 bases at V and 7 bases at J; junction bases unmatched: 2. Germline loops: CDR1 MNHEY, CDR2 SMNVEV (reference sequence). The CDR3 extends over 12 amino acids. The CDR3 loop is CASRDRGLGYTF. CDR3 sequence (DNA): TGTGCCAGCCGGGACAGGGGGCTTGGCTACACCTTC.

The chain carries TRBV29-1 and TRBJ1-1, with a tentative D call TRBD1 (6 bases). The length of the CDR3 is 10 residues. Germline V gives CDR1 SQVTM, CDR2 ANQGSEA. V lost 6 bases to trimming and J lost 10 bases, with 12 bases between them. The chain's CDR3 is CSVATGIAFF. DNA for the CDR3: TGCAGCGTGGCCACAGGGATAGCTTTCTTT.

V and J are TRBV28 and TRBJ2-7; unclear D gene. Germline V CDR1 and CDR2: MDHEN, SYDVKM. V gave up 7 bases and J gave up 3 bases, with 7 bases separating them. CDR3 length equals 11 residues. The CDR3 DNA reads TGTGCCAGCAAAACTTACTACGAGCAGTACTTC. Translated, it gives CASKTYYEQYF.

This sequence joins TRBV7-3 and TRBJ2-7, with 14 bases lining up with TRBD2. Germline V CDR1 and CDR2: SGHTA, FQGTGA. Losses at the gene ends were 5 bases for V and 6 bases for J; bases not matched to a gene: 3. The CDR3 consists of 14 residues. The chain's CDR3 is CASSKGTSGSEQYF. CDR3 DNA: TGTGCCAGCAGCAAGGGGACTAGCGGGAGCGAGCAGTACTTC.

This clone was seen many times. The chain combines TRBV20-1 with TRBJ1-5; D ambiguous. From germline, CDR1 is DFQATT and CDR2 SNEGSKA (reference sequence). The CDR3 has 11 residues. V dropped 3 bases and J dropped 6 bases, with 6 bases sitting between them. The CDR3: CSASGSQPQHF. CDR3 DNA: TGCAGTGCTAGCGGGAGTCAGCCCCAGCATTTT.

This chain links TRBV28 with TRBJ2-1; 9 bases align to TRBD2. In germline, CDR1 is MDHEN, CDR2 SYDVKM. V dropped 7 bases and J dropped 4; count of bases not matched to a gene: 5. CDR3 length: 14 residues. The CDR3 sequence: CASTAGGLYNEQFF. Here the CDR3 DNA reads TGTGCCAGCACCGCGGGAGGGCTATACAATGAGCAGTTCTTC.

This clone was seen a handful of times. The rearrangement links TRBV25-1 to TRBJ2-3, with D maybe TRBD2 (5 bases). The V and J ends lost 5 bases and 0 bases respectively, with 9 bases between them. Germline CDR1 MGHDK, CDR2 SYGVNS. This CDR3 has 14 amino acids. The CDR3 region has the DNA TGTGCCAGCAGTCGGACTTTAAGCACAGATACGCAGTATTTT. It yields the protein CASSRTLSTDTQYF.

With respect to this clone: One junction end disagrees with the germline gene, perhaps due to a read error. The chain has TRBV28 and TRBJ2-7; TRBD1 is a possible D gene (5 bases). CDR3 length: 12 residues. Germline V gene lookup returns CDR1 MDHEN and CDR2 SYDVKM. This CDR3 reads CASSFSAGWGEF. In nucleotides, the CDR3 is TGTGCCAGCAGTTTCTCGGCAGGGTGGGGTGAGTTC.

The chain carries TRBV7-2 and TRBJ2-1, with 12 bases identical to TRBD2. The CDR3 extends over 15 amino acids. CDR1 SGHTA and CDR2 FQGNSA come from the germline V gene. Trimming removed 5 bases from V and 8 bases from J; junction bases left unmatched: 7. This chain's CDR3 is CASSTLAGGRDEQFF. CDR3 DNA sequence: TGTGCCAGCAGCACCCTAGCGGGAGGGCGGGATGAGCAGTTCTTC.

The rearrangement links TRBV9 to TRBJ2-7; 7 bases align to TRBD1. Germline V gives CDR1 SGDLS, CDR2 YYNGEE. V gave up 4 bases and J gave up 6 bases; unmatched junction bases: 7. The CDR3 contains 13 residues. Here the CDR3 DNA reads TGTGCCAGCAGCTCATCCACAGGGGCCGAGCAGTACTTC. This gives the protein CASSSSTGAEQYF.

This chain links TRBV11-1 with TRBJ2-7; no clear D gene. The CDR3 covers 13 residues. V was clipped by 5 bases and J by 6 bases, with 14 bases between them. CDR1 SGHAT and CDR2 FQDESV come from the germline V gene (reference sequence). CDR3 amino acids: CASSHPTGSEQYF. In DNA form, the CDR3 reads TGTGCCAGCAGCCACCCGACTGGTAGCGAGCAGTACTTC.

V and J are TRBV15 and TRBJ2-7; D gene uncertain. Trimming stripped 8 bases from V and 6 bases from J, with 17 bases between. The CDR3 consists of 13 residues. From germline, CDR1 is LNHNV and CDR2 YYDKDF (reference sequence). For the CDR3, the DNA is TGTGCCACCGGCACTCAACGCTCCGGCGAGCAGTACTTC. Translation gives CATGTQRSGEQYF.

A few counts support this clone. V and J are TRBV6-2 or TRBV6-3 and TRBJ1-5, with 10 bases lining up with TRBD1. CDR3 length: 17 amino acids. V shed 2 bases, J shed 2 bases, and the junction held 6 bases outside the gene matches. Germline assignment: CDR1 MNHEY and CDR2 SVGEGT. CDR3 nucleotides: TGTGCCAGCAGTTACGAGACAGGGGGCCGAGGCAATCAGCCCCAGCATTTT. Encoded protein: CASSYETGGRGNQPQHF.

The V call is TRBV28, the J call TRBJ1-4; maybe TRBD1 (6 bases). This CDR3 comprises 16 residues. Trimming took off 2 bases at V and 8 bases at J, with 18 bases between the two ends. Per germline, CDR1 MDHEN and CDR2 SYDVKM. The CDR3 loop reads CASSLASGRGGEKLFF. The DNA for the CDR3 is TGTGCCAGCAGTTTAGCCTCGGGGAGGGGGGGCGAAAAACTGTTTTTT.

The chain carries TRBV7-3 and TRBJ1-2; D might be TRBD1 (6 bases). The CDR3 runs to 15 residues. Germline CDR1 is SGHTA and CDR2 is FQGTGA. Trimming pared 0 bases from V and 6 bases from J, leaving 14 bases between. The DNA of the CDR3 is TGTGCCAGCAGCTTAACACGAGGGGGGGTTCATGGCTACACCTTC. Amino acid sequence: CASSLTRGGVHGYTF.